These T cell receptor beta chains were read from a single sample in a study of long-term antiretroviral therapy in people with HIV. Clones were sequenced by immunoSEQ multiplex PCR, and TCRdb holds only the in-frame ones, with some missing. The table lists approximately 35,000 clones, 94% of them singletons. Source: unsorted PBMCs, taken about 5.1 years after starting antiretroviral therapy. These receptors were collected from a woman aged 45-59 years with HIV. Both conserved end residues are part of each CDR3. A D gene is named only where the DNA matches it firmly. The size entry is marked missing in some rows and otherwise reads once, few, many or a size class.

D gene: -; V gene: TRBV5-8; clone size: -; J gene: TRBJ2-1; CDR3 protein: CASSSRPPPYNEQFF; CDR3 DNA: TGTGCCAGCAGCTCGCGACCGCCACCTTACAATGAGCAGTTCTTC
D gene: -; V gene: TRBV19; clone size: -; J gene: TRBJ1-2; CDR3 protein: CASSRTGNYGYTF; CDR3 DNA: TGTGCCAGTAGTCGAACAGGGAACTATGGCTACACCTTC
D gene: -; V gene: TRBV27; clone size: -; J gene: TRBJ2-2; CDR3 protein: CASSLTMSALESGELFF; CDR3 DNA: TGTGCCAGCAGTTTAACCATGAGTGCCTTAGAATCCGGGGAGCTGTTTTTT
D gene: -; V gene: TRBV6-6; clone size: once; J gene: TRBJ2-3; CDR3 protein: CASSYSGERNTQYF; CDR3 DNA: TGTGCCAGCAGTTACTCGGGAGAGCGGAATACGCAGTATTTT
D gene: -; V gene: TRBV30; clone size: -; J gene: TRBJ2-5; CDR3 protein: CAWSQGGETQYF; CDR3 DNA: TGTGCCTGGTCCCAGGGAGGAGAGACCCAGTACTTC
D gene: TRBD1; V gene: TRBV5-5; clone size: -; J gene: TRBJ2-5; CDR3 protein: CASSRTGAVETQYF; CDR3 DNA: TGTGCCAGCAGCCGGACAGGGGCCGTGGAGACCCAGTACTTC
D gene: -; V gene: TRBV5-1; clone size: -; J gene: TRBJ1-2; CDR3 protein: CASSLVGVDGYTF; CDR3 DNA: TGCGCCAGCAGCCTGGTGGGCGTGGATGGCTACACCTTC
D gene: -; V gene: TRBV6-1; clone size: -; J gene: TRBJ1-5; CDR3 protein: CASSADSIGNQPQHF; CDR3 DNA: TGTGCCAGCAGTGCGGACAGCATTGGCAATCAGCCCCAGCATTTT
D gene: -; V gene: TRBV10-3; clone size: -; J gene: TRBJ2-2; CDR3 protein: CAISEVGSDTGELFF; CDR3 DNA: TGTGCCATCAGCGAAGTCGGTAGCGACACCGGGGAGCTGTTTTTT
D gene: -; V gene: TRBV19; clone size: few; J gene: TRBJ2-1; CDR3 protein: CASSINGGSLNEQFF; CDR3 DNA: TGTGCCAGTAGTATCAACGGGGGATCCCTCAATGAGCAGTTCTTC
D gene: TRBD1; V gene: TRBV27; clone size: -; J gene: TRBJ2-2; CDR3 protein: CASSLTGANTGELFF; CDR3 DNA: TGTGCCAGCAGTTTGACAGGGGCGAACACCGGGGAGCTGTTTTTT
D gene: -; V gene: TRBV9; clone size: -; J gene: TRBJ2-1; CDR3 protein: CASSVAGGTYNEQFF; CDR3 DNA: TGTGCCAGCAGCGTAGCGGGGGGCACCTACAATGAGCAGTTCTTC
D gene: -; V gene: TRBV5-6; clone size: -; J gene: TRBJ1-4; CDR3 protein: CASSSPFDGLSNEKLFF; CDR3 DNA: TGTGCCAGCAGCTCCCCGTTCGACGGCTTATCTAATGAAAAACTGTTTTTT
D gene: -; V gene: TRBV27; clone size: -; J gene: TRBJ1-4; CDR3 protein: CASSLLRGSEKLFF; CDR3 DNA: TGTGCCAGCAGTTTACTACGGGGGAGTGAAAAACTGTTTTTT
D gene: -; V gene: TRBV6-6; clone size: -; J gene: TRBJ1-2; CDR3 protein: CASSYSQENYGYTF; CDR3 DNA: TGTGCCAGCAGTTACTCGCAGGAAAACTATGGCTACACCTTC
D gene: -; V gene: TRBV5-1; clone size: -; J gene: TRBJ1-1; CDR3 protein: CASSSRPDTEAFF; CDR3 DNA: TGCGCCAGCAGCTCCCGTCCGGATACTGAAGCTTTCTTT
D gene: TRBD2; V gene: TRBV10-2; clone size: -; J gene: TRBJ2-3; CDR3 protein: CASSTSGGADTQYF; CDR3 DNA: TGCGCCAGCAGTACTAGCGGGGGGGCAGATACGCAGTATTTT
D gene: -; V gene: TRBV5-1; clone size: -; J gene: TRBJ2-1; CDR3 protein: CASSLEAASYNEQFF; CDR3 DNA: TGCGCCAGCAGCTTGGAAGCCGCCTCCTACAATGAGCAGTTCTTC
D gene: -; V gene: TRBV13; clone size: -; J gene: TRBJ2-5; CDR3 protein: CASSYYREGGETQYF; CDR3 DNA: TGTGCCAGCAGCTACTACAGGGAAGGGGGAGAGACCCAGTACTTC
D gene: TRBD1; V gene: TRBV2; clone size: -; J gene: TRBJ2-7; CDR3 protein: CASSLGQGAYEQYF; CDR3 DNA: TGTGCCAGCAGCCTCGGACAGGGAGCCTACGAGCAGTACTTC
D gene: -; V gene: TRBV7-2; clone size: once; J gene: TRBJ1-6; CDR3 protein: CASSFFQNSPLHF; CDR3 DNA: TGTGCCAGCAGCTTCTTTCAAAATTCACCCCTCCACTTT
D gene: -; V gene: TRBV6-6; clone size: -; J gene: TRBJ2-5; CDR3 protein: CASSYSSPGQGETQYF; CDR3 DNA: TGTGCCAGCAGTTACTCGAGTCCGGGACAAGGAGAGACCCAGTACTTC
D gene: -; V gene: TRBV5-5; clone size: few; J gene: TRBJ2-5; CDR3 protein: CASSPEGWSQETQYF; CDR3 DNA: TGTGCCAGCAGCCCGGAGGGTTGGAGTCAAGAGACCCAGTACTTC
D gene: -; V gene: TRBV7-6; clone size: -; J gene: TRBJ1-1; CDR3 protein: CASSPNRDLEAFF; CDR3 DNA: TGTGCCAGCAGCCCTAACAGGGACCTTGAAGCTTTCTTT
D gene: -; V gene: TRBV15; clone size: once; J gene: TRBJ1-1; CDR3 protein: CATSRETGVNTEAFF; CDR3 DNA: TGTGCCACCAGCAGAGAAACGGGGGTGAACACTGAAGCTTTCTTT
D gene: -; V gene: TRBV5-5; clone size: -; J gene: TRBJ2-7; CDR3 protein: CASRRQEYEQYF; CDR3 DNA: TGTGCCAGCAGGCGACAGGAATACGAGCAGTACTTC